This TCR beta chain was obtained from a study of cytotoxic CD8 clonotypes in ibrutinib-treated CLL. Background on the study: A median approximately 12 months of treatment, range 6 to 36, preceded the collection of response samples. Overall study findings and caveats: Baseline clonality exceeded age-matched healthy donors and tracked circulating CD8+ T-cell counts.

Profiling relied on immunoSEQ multiplex PCR, and the TCRdb table lists in-frame clones only, not all of them. The sample holds around 140,000 clones, approximately 77% seen once. Remarks on this clone: Its antigen is still unknown.

Trimming removed 4 bases at V and 1 base at J, with 4 bases between. The CDR3 consists of 12 residues. The germline V gene encodes CDR1 MDHEN and CDR2 SYDVKM. This chain links TRBV28 with TRBJ1-2; no definite D call. This sequence originates from a human donor with chronic lymphocytic leukemia. The sample here was PBMCs, taken after 12 months of ibrutinib treatment. The CDR3 is CASSSGNYGYTF. CDR3 bases: TGTGCCAGCAGTTCGGGTAACTATGGCTACACCTTC.